The 16 T cell receptor beta chains below come from one sample, sequenced in a study of blood T cells in healthy people across ages. It was with a sample-barcoded 5' primer and a J-beta primer mix that a second PCR of about 6 to 11 cycles was run. TCRdb re-called the 5' RACE reads through MiXCR, storing one row per CDR3 protein. The repertoire has roughly 1,800,000 distinct CDR3 sequences, around half of them found once; the top ten carry over 2%. Specimen: blood. The receptors come from a middle-aged woman in good health.

The chain employs TRBV20-1 and TRBJ1-1, with D uncertain. The germline gives CDR1 DFQATT, CDR2 SNEGSKA (reference sequence). The ends were cut back, 0 bases at V and 1 base at J, with 15 bases in the middle. The CDR3 contains 16 residues. CDR3 region: CSARDLKRVSNTEAFF. The CDR3 region has the DNA TGCAGTGCTAGAGATCTCAAAAGGGTTTCGAACACTGAAGCTTTCTTT.

This chain connects TRBV9 to TRBJ2-5; D is unclear. The CDR3 consists of 14 residues. Germline V gene lookup returns CDR1 SGDLS and CDR2 YYNGEE. The V gene lost 3 bases and the J gene lost 5 bases, with 14 bases spanning the gap. CDR3 DNA sequence: TGTGCCAGCAGCGAGGGCCTACTCGGCGAGACCCAGTACTTC. Translating gives CASSEGLLGETQYF.

The chain joins TRBV4-1 to TRBJ2-1, with D possibly being TRBD1 (6 bases). There are 16 residues in the CDR3. The ends were cut back, 0 bases at V and 6 bases at J, with 15 bases in the middle. Germline V lookup: CDR1 MGHRA, CDR2 YSYEKL. The CDR3 protein is CASSQELGARANEQFF. CDR3 sequence (DNA): TGCGCCAGCAGCCAAGAATTGGGGGCTCGGGCCAATGAGCAGTTCTTC.

The CDR3 nucleotides are TGCAGTGCTAGTCAAGGGAGGTACCAAGAGACCCAGTACTTC. As protein: CSASQGRYQETQYF. The chain is built from TRBV20-1 and TRBJ2-5, with a weak D call TRBD2 (6 bases). The germline CDR1 and CDR2 sequences are DFQATT and SNEGSKA (reference sequence). V gave up 3 bases and J gave up 0 bases, with 11 bases separating them. There are 14 residues in the CDR3.

This clonotype came up once. CDR3 in DNA: TGCAGTGCTAGAGATGCGGGGGGGTCCATCAATGAGCAGTTCTTC. It yields the protein CSARDAGGSINEQFF. J is TRBJ2-1 and V is TRBV20-1; 9 bases align to TRBD2. CDR3 size: 15 residues. Germline V gene sequence: CDR1 DFQATT, CDR2 SNEGSKA (reference sequence). After removal of 0 bases from V and 6 bases from J, the junction contained 6 bases not matched to a gene.

This chain connects TRBV20-1 to TRBJ2-5; 7 bases match TRBD1. CDR1 is DFQATT, CDR2 SNEGSKA, per germline (reference sequence). V lost 4 bases and J lost 11; bases outside the gene matches: 13. CDR3 length equals 13 residues. As DNA, the CDR3 is TGCAGTGCTACCCGAGGGGGCTACAATGAGCAGTACTTC. The encoded protein is CSATRGGYNEQYF.

This clonotype was seen ten or more times. The chain uses TRBV12-3 or TRBV12-4 and TRBJ2-7, with 9 bases identical to TRBD2. Unmatched junction bases numbered 5, after V lost 3 bases and J lost 5 bases. This CDR3 comprises 14 residues. The DNA for the CDR3 is TGTGCCAGCAGTTTCGGGACTAGCCTAGACGAGCAGTACTTC. Its translation: CASSFGTSLDEQYF.

The chain uses TRBV12-3 or TRBV12-4 and TRBJ1-5; D possibly corresponds to TRBD1 (6 bases). V lost 6 bases and J lost 2, with 11 bases in between. This CDR3 has 14 amino acids. In DNA form, the CDR3 reads TGTGCCAGCAGACAGGGCGAGGGCAATCAGCCCCAGCATTTT. Its protein product is CASRQGEGNQPQHF.

The J gene is TRBJ2-3, the V gene TRBV28, with D perhaps matching TRBD2 (7 bases). The V and J ends lost 7 bases and 0 bases respectively, with 20 bases between them. The CDR3 consists of 17 residues. Germline lookup yields CDR1 MDHEN and CDR2 SYDVKM. In nucleotides, the CDR3 is TGTGCCAGCATACTCGGCGTGGGGGGGCCCAGCACAGATACGCAGTATTTT. Its translation is CASILGVGGPSTDTQYF.

As regards this clonotype: One junction end disagrees with the germline gene, perhaps due to a read error. CDR3 loop: CSVDPSGVYNEQLF. CDR3 DNA sequence: TGCAGCGTTGATCCCAGCGGGGTATACAATGAGCAGTTATTC. The chain recombines TRBV29-1 with TRBJ2-1; TRBD2 agrees at 7 bases. This CDR3 comprises 14 residues. The germline V gene encodes CDR1 SQVTM and CDR2 ANQGSEA.

The rearrangement uses TRBV7-2 and TRBJ2-5; 11 positions match TRBD2. This CDR3 contains 16 residues. The germline gives CDR1 SGHTA, CDR2 FQGNSA. Germline trimming cut 4 bases from V and 2 bases from J; bases unmatched to any gene: 6. The CDR3 loop is CASSSPIAGGQETQYF. CDR3 nucleotide sequence: TGTGCCAGCAGCTCGCCAATAGCGGGGGGGCAAGAGACCCAGTACTTC.

There are many counts of this clonotype. This chain links TRBV29-1 with TRBJ2-1; weak D call: TRBD2 (5 bases). The V gene lost 7 bases and the J gene lost 3 bases, with 10 bases spanning the gap. Germline V gene sequence: CDR1 SQVTM, CDR2 ANQGSEA. The CDR3 is 12 amino acids. DNA for the CDR3: TGCAGCGAATCTAGCAGCTACAATGAGCAGTTCTTC. The encoded protein is CSESSSYNEQFF.

The chain carries TRBV5-5 and TRBJ2-7, with 8 positions matching TRBD2. CDR1 is SGHKS, CDR2 YYEKEE, per germline (reference sequence). The CDR3 consists of 17 residues. V shed 2 bases, J shed 2 bases, and the junction held 12 bases outside the gene matches. In nucleotides, the CDR3 is TGTGCCAGCAGCTTCGCTAACGGGGGGGACTTTCCCTACGAGCAGTACTTC. Translating gives CASSFANGGDFPYEQYF.

This sequence joins TRBV13 and TRBJ2-7; tentatively, D is TRBD1 (6 bases). V gave up 6 bases and J gave up 6 bases, with 9 bases separating them. There are 11 residues in the CDR3. The germline gives CDR1 PRHDT, CDR2 FYEKMQ (reference sequence). The CDR3 spells CASSTGTEQYF. The CDR3 nucleotides read TGTGCCAGCAGTACAGGGACCGAGCAGTACTTC. Drawing the rest from reference TRBV13 and TRBJ2-7, the complete variable domain is AAGVIQSPRHLIKEKRETATLKCYPIPRHDTVYWYQQGPGQDPQFLISFYEKMQSDKGSIPDRFSAQQFSDYHSELNMSSLELGDSALYFCASSTGTEQYFGPGTRLTVT.

The chain recombines TRBV27 with TRBJ2-7; 11 nucleotides match TRBD1. This CDR3 has 13 residues. V lost 5 bases and J lost 7; bases outside the gene matches: 4. Germline CDR1 and CDR2: MNHEY and SMNVEV (reference sequence). The CDR3, as DNA: TGTGCCAGCAGTGGGACAGGGGGTAGGGAGCAGTACTTC. It specifies CASSGTGGREQYF.

The chain is built from TRBV6-5 and TRBJ2-4, with D possibly being TRBD2 (5 bases). The end of the DNA aligns better with TRBJ2-7, so the J call may be wrong. Germline CDR1 MNHEY, CDR2 SVGAGI. This CDR3 comprises 13 residues. This CDR3 is CASSPWTVYEQYF. The CDR3 region has the DNA TGTGCCAGCAGTCCCTGGACTGTATACGAGCAGTACTTC.